These 28 T cell receptor beta chains were sequenced from one sample in a study of blood T cell repertoires in COVID-19. Measured with immunoSEQ multiplex PCR; TCRdb has only the in-frame clones, and not every one. The data show around 250,000 clones, approximately 90% seen once. Sequences were obtained from peripheral blood. The receptors originated from a man aged 18 to 35 with active or convalescent COVID-19.

The chain joins TRBV7-2 to TRBJ2-1; 12 nucleotides line up with TRBD2. Germline CDR1 reads SGHTA; CDR2 reads FQGNSA. The V gene end was trimmed by 5 bases and the J gene end by 4 bases; junction bases not matched to a gene: 3. The CDR3 is 15 residues long. The CDR3 here is CASSPGLAGYNEQFF. CDR3 sequence (DNA): TGTGCCAGCAGCCCCGGACTAGCGGGATACAATGAGCAGTTCTTC. The full variable domain, its missing parts supplied by reference TRBV7-2 and TRBJ2-1, is GAGVSQSPSNKVTEKGKDVELRCDPISGHTALYWYRQSLGQGLEFLIYFQGNSAPDKSGLPSDRFSAERTGGSVSTLTIQRTQQEDSAVYLCASSPGLAGYNEQFFGPGTRLTVL.

The count of this clone is one. The genes are TRBV5-6 and TRBJ2-1; D may be TRBD2 (6 bases). The CDR3 runs 17 residues. With 0 bases removed from V and 6 bases from J, the gap between germline ends came to 19 bases. CDR1 and CDR2 from the germline V gene are SGHDT and YYEEEE. The CDR3: CASSLVGLLGLLNEQFF. CDR3 DNA sequence: TGTGCCAGCAGCTTGGTTGGCCTGCTGGGACTTCTCAATGAGCAGTTCTTC. The full variable domain, in which reference TRBV5-6 and TRBJ2-1 provide the parts outside the CDR3, is DAGVTQSPTHLIKTRGQQVTLRCSPKSGHDTVSWYQQALGQGPQFIFQYYEEEERQRGNFPDRFSGHQFPNYSSELNVNALLLGDSALYLCASSLVGLLGLLNEQFFGPGTRLTVL.

The chain couples TRBV11-2 to TRBJ1-2; possible D gene TRBD1, 6 bases. V lost 3 bases and J lost 5, with 10 bases in between. This CDR3 is 13 amino acids long. Germline CDR1 SGHAT, CDR2 FQNNGV. This CDR3 is CASSFEGEYGYTF. CDR3 nucleotide sequence: TGTGCCAGCAGCTTTGAGGGGGAGTATGGCTACACCTTC.

The V gene is TRBV6-5, the J gene TRBJ1-5; 8 bases are shared with TRBD1. The CDR3 is 14 amino acids. Germline CDR1 is MNHEY and CDR2 is SVGAGI. Losses at the gene ends were 4 bases for V and 2 bases for J; bases not matched to a gene: 1. Here the CDR3 DNA reads TGTGCCAGCAGTTCAGGGGGCGGCAATCAGCCCCAGCATTTT. It is translated as CASSSGGGNQPQHF.

The CDR3 region is CATQALARHEQFF. The CDR3, as DNA: TGTGCCACTCAGGCCCTAGCTCGGCATGAGCAGTTCTTC. This rearrangement joins TRBV6-5 to TRBJ2-1, with D possibly being TRBD2 (5 bases). There are 13 residues in the CDR3. Germline V gene data show CDR1 as MNHEY and CDR2 as SVGAGI. V shed 10 bases and J shed 8 bases, with 18 bases lying between them.

V gene TRBV11-2 combines with J gene TRBJ2-5; a possible D gene is TRBD2 (5 bases). V was cut by 3 bases and J by 2 bases, with 16 bases left in between. Germline-derived CDR1 and CDR2 are SGHAT and FQNNGV. The CDR3 length is 16 residues. The CDR3 protein is CASSFKGGLGQETQYF. The DNA of the CDR3 is TGTGCCAGCAGCTTTAAAGGCGGGCTGGGGCAAGAGACCCAGTACTTC. Combining the CDR3 with reference TRBV11-2 and TRBJ2-5 gives the whole variable domain EAGVAQSPRYKIIEKRQSVAFWCNPISGHATLYWYQQILGQGPKLLIQFQNNGVVDDSQLPKDRFSAERLKGVDSTLKIQPAKLEDSAVYLCASSFKGGLGQETQYFGPGTRLLVL.

This clone was seen a single time. This sequence joins TRBV21-1 and TRBJ2-7; whether TRBD1, the table's D call, matches the DNA was not checked. TRBV21-1 is classified as a pseudogene. CDR3 length equals 16 residues. The CDR3 spells CASSKGGTVPLVEQYF. In nucleotides, the CDR3 is TGTGCCAGCAGCAAAGGGGGGACAGTTCCCTTGGTCGAGCAGTACTTC.

The chain links TRBV12-5 to TRBJ2-6, with TRBD1 as a possible D gene (5 bases). Germline loops: CDR1 LGHNT, CDR2 FRNRAP. The V end was cut by 6 bases, the J end by 4 bases, with 13 bases between. The CDR3 is 15 residues long. For the CDR3, the DNA is TGTGCTAGTGGGAGTACAGGAGCCGGGGCCAACGTCCTGACTTTC. Protein: CASGSTGAGANVLTF.

This rearrangement joins TRBV6-6 to TRBJ2-7; no firm D call. The germline V gene has CDR1 MNHNY and CDR2 SVGAGI (reference sequence). The CDR3 is 11 amino acids. V lost 11 bases, J lost 3 bases, and 11 bases lay in between. The CDR3 protein is CASRVLYEQYF. DNA of the CDR3: TGTGCCTCCCGGGTACTCTACGAGCAGTACTTC.

This chain connects TRBV6-1 to TRBJ2-6, with D unresolved. The germline CDR1 and CDR2 sequences are MNHNS and SASEGT. Trimming stripped 2 bases from V and 4 bases from J, with 9 bases between. The CDR3 length is 15 residues. The CDR3 bases are TGTGCCAGCAGTGAATTGATGGCCGGGGCCAACGTCCTGACTTTC. The encoded protein is CASSELMAGANVLTF.

This clone was detected once. DNA of the CDR3: TGTGCCTGGAAAGCTAGCGGGAGTTTCTACGAGCAGTACTTC. It yields the protein CAWKASGSFYEQYF. The chain employs TRBV30 and TRBJ2-7; 10 bases agree with TRBD2. This CDR3 spans 14 amino acids. The germline CDR1 and CDR2 sequences are GTSNPN and SVGIG (reference sequence). J was trimmed by 3 bases and V by 4 bases; bases with no gene match: 6.

On this clone: The sample has other DNA sequences that encode this CDR3 too. CDR3 residues: CASSPSGETQYF. The CDR3 DNA reads TGTGCCAGCTCCCCGTCCGGGGAGACCCAGTACTTC. This chain connects TRBV18 to TRBJ2-5; D unclear. Germline lookup yields CDR1 KGHSH and CDR2 LQKENI. This CDR3 comprises 12 residues. V dropped 6 bases and J dropped 5 bases, with 10 bases sitting between them. Variable domain in full (rest from reference TRBV18 and TRBJ2-5): NAGVMQNPRHLVRRRGQEARLRCSPMKGHSHVYWYRQLPEEGLKFMVYLQKENIIDESGMPKERFSAEFPKEGPSILRIQQVVRGDSAAYFCASSPSGETQYFGPGTRLLVL.

Remarks on this clone: Other DNA sequences in the same sample also yield this CDR3. V and J are TRBV3-1 (or the pseudogene TRBV3-2) and TRBJ1-3; no definite D call. The CDR3 covers 12 residues. Germline-derived CDR1 and CDR2 are LGHDT and YNNKEL (reference sequence). V lost 6 bases, J lost 4 bases, and 7 bases lay in between. DNA for the CDR3: TGTGCCAGCAGTCTCAGGGGAAACACCATATATTTT. Encoded protein: CASSLRGNTIYF.

This chain uses TRBV30 with TRBJ2-6; D gene unclear. V lost 3 bases and J lost 2, with 8 bases in between. The germline gives CDR1 GTSNPN, CDR2 SVGIG (reference sequence). This CDR3 has 14 residues. CDR3 sequence (DNA): TGTGCCTGGAGCCCTATGGCTGGGGCCAACGTCCTGACTTTC. Protein: CAWSPMAGANVLTF. Full variable domain (remainder filled in from reference TRBV30 and TRBJ2-6): SQTIHQWPATLVQPVGSPLSLECTVEGTSNPNLYWYRQAAGRGLQLLFYSVGIGQISSEVPQNLSASRPQDRQFILSSKKLLLSDSGFYLCAWSPMAGANVLTFGAGSRLTVL.

The chain combines TRBV11-2 with TRBJ2-3, with a tentative D call TRBD2 (5 bases). CDR1 and CDR2 from the germline V gene are SGHAT and FQNNGV. This CDR3 is built from 16 residues. Trimming cost V 8 bases and J 2 bases, with 20 bases left between them. The CDR3 loop is CASRRNWAGLTDTQYF. Here the CDR3 DNA reads TGTGCCAGCCGCCGAAATTGGGCGGGCCTCACAGATACGCAGTATTTT.

This clone was seen a single time. This chain links TRBV24-1 with TRBJ1-5, with TRBD1 identical over 7 bases. The V gene end was trimmed by 4 bases and the J gene end by 5 bases; junction bases not matched to a gene: 4. Germline loops: CDR1 KGHDR, CDR2 SFDVKD. This CDR3 is 14 amino acids long. The CDR3 reads CATSDITGDQPQHF. The CDR3 DNA reads TGTGCCACCAGTGACATTACAGGGGATCAGCCCCAGCATTTT.

This clone was recorded only once. The chain uses TRBV6-5 and TRBJ2-7, with D perhaps TRBD2 (5 bases). CDR3 length: 15 residues. Trimming removed 7 bases from V and 0 bases from J, with 16 bases in between. CDR1 is MNHEY, CDR2 SVGAGI, per germline. The CDR3 sequence is CASNRGARGSYEQYF. Written as DNA, the CDR3 is TGTGCCAGCAATCGGGGTGCCCGGGGCTCCTACGAGCAGTACTTC.

The chain combines TRBV7-6 with TRBJ2-1; D is perhaps TRBD2 (7 bases). Germline V gene sequence: CDR1 SGHVS, CDR2 FNYEAQ. Trimming removed 0 bases from V and 4 bases from J, with 10 bases in between. The CDR3 contains 15 residues. The DNA for the CDR3 is TGTGCCAGCAGCTTAGCGGGGGGGCCTTACAATGAGCAGTTCTTC. Translating gives CASSLAGGPYNEQFF. Complete variable domain (other parts from reference TRBV7-6 and TRBJ2-1): GAGVSQSPRYKVTKRGQDVALRCDPISGHVSLYWYRQALGQGPEFLTYFNYEAQQDKSGLPNDRFSAERPEGSISTLTIQRTEQRDSAMYRCASSLAGGPYNEQFFGPGTRLTVL.

V usage is TRBV5-1 and J usage is TRBJ2-3; the D gene is possibly TRBD1 (5 bases). The CDR3 is made up of 15 amino acids. Trimming removed 3 bases from V and 1 base from J, with 12 bases in between. In germline, CDR1 is SGHRS, CDR2 YFSETQ. CDR3 DNA sequence: TGCGCCAGCAGCTCGACAGTGATGGGCACAGATACGCAGTATTTT. This sequence encodes CASSSTVMGTDTQYF.

This clone was seen a few times. The V call is TRBV2, the J call TRBJ2-7, with 10 bases identical to TRBD1. The CDR3 contains 16 residues. J was trimmed by 2 bases and V by 6 bases; bases with no gene match: 10. Germline V gives CDR1 SNHLY, CDR2 FYNNEI. The CDR3 spells CASRKQPGQGTYEQYF. The CDR3 nucleotides read TGTGCCAGCAGAAAGCAACCGGGACAGGGGACCTACGAGCAGTACTTC.

V is TRBV30 and J is TRBJ1-4, with 11 bases aligning to TRBD1. Looked up from germline, CDR1 is GTSNPN and CDR2 is SVGIG (reference sequence). The CDR3 loop spans 13 amino acids. V gave up 7 bases and J gave up 7 bases; unmatched junction bases: 5. The CDR3 DNA reads as TGTGCCTCAGAAGGACAGGGGGCTGAAAAACTGTTTTTT. This encodes CASEGQGAEKLFF.

The chain uses TRBV6-5 and TRBJ2-7; D might be TRBD2 (5 bases). The germline V gene has CDR1 MNHEY and CDR2 SVGAGI. The CDR3 runs 13 residues. The V and J ends lost 6 bases and 0 bases respectively, with 9 bases between them. The CDR3 DNA reads TGTGCCAGCAGGGACGGACTCTCCTACGAGCAGTACTTC. Translated, it gives CASRDGLSYEQYF.

The CDR3 spells CASSATPGGRSNTEAFF. The CDR3 DNA reads TGTGCCAGCAGCGCTACCCCGGGGGGGCGGTCGAACACTGAAGCTTTCTTT. The V gene is TRBV9, the J gene TRBJ1-1; tentative D call: TRBD1 (6 bases). Trimming removed 3 bases at V and 1 base at J, with 19 bases between. Germline values: CDR1 SGDLS, CDR2 YYNGEE. CDR3 length equals 17 residues.

The chain recombines TRBV6-4 with TRBJ1-2; tentatively, D is TRBD1 (5 bases). Germline assignment: CDR1 MRHNA and CDR2 SNTAGT. CDR3 length equals 14 residues. Deletions cut 0 bases from V and 7 bases from J, with 12 bases between. CDR3 in DNA: TGTGCCAGCAGTGACTCCTCCAGGGCCTTTGGCTACACCTTC. It codes for CASSDSSRAFGYTF.

As concerns this clone: Different DNA sequences within this sample yield the same CDR3. V and J are TRBV3-1 (or the pseudogene TRBV3-2) and TRBJ2-7; D is possibly TRBD2 (5 bases). CDR3 length: 13 amino acids. Per germline, CDR1 LGHDT and CDR2 YNNKEL (reference sequence). V was pared by 1 base and J by 4 bases, with 8 bases between. The CDR3 sequence: CASSQGGVYEQYF. DNA for the CDR3: TGTGCCAGCAGCCAAGGGGGAGTATACGAGCAGTACTTC.

V and J are TRBV7-9 and TRBJ2-7; D is unclear. This CDR3 contains 14 residues. V was shortened by 4 bases and J by 9 bases, with 19 bases between the two germline ends. The germline V gene encodes CDR1 SEHNR and CDR2 FQNEAQ (reference sequence). CDR3 DNA: TGTGCCAGCAGCTCTACCCCCCCTTCTGTCGCGCAGTACTTC. Its translation is CASSSTPPSVAQYF.

This clone showed up just once. The chain carries TRBV14 and TRBJ1-1; 7 bases align to TRBD1. This CDR3 has 12 amino acids. Germline values: CDR1 SGHDN, CDR2 FVKESK. Trimming at V came to 1 base and at J to 8 bases, leaving 1 base not matched to a gene. CDR3 sequence (DNA): TGTGCCAGCAGCCAAGTACAGGGGGAAGCTTTCTTT. Protein sequence: CASSQVQGEAFF.

The rearrangement uses TRBV7-9 and TRBJ2-5, with a weak D call TRBD1 (6 bases). In germline, CDR1 is SEHNR, CDR2 FQNEAQ (reference sequence). The ends were cut back, 3 bases at V and 6 bases at J, with 14 bases in the middle. This CDR3 spans 14 amino acids. CDR3: CASSLAGEWKTQYF. The DNA of the CDR3 is TGTGCCAGCAGCTTGGCAGGGGAATGGAAGACCCAGTACTTC.